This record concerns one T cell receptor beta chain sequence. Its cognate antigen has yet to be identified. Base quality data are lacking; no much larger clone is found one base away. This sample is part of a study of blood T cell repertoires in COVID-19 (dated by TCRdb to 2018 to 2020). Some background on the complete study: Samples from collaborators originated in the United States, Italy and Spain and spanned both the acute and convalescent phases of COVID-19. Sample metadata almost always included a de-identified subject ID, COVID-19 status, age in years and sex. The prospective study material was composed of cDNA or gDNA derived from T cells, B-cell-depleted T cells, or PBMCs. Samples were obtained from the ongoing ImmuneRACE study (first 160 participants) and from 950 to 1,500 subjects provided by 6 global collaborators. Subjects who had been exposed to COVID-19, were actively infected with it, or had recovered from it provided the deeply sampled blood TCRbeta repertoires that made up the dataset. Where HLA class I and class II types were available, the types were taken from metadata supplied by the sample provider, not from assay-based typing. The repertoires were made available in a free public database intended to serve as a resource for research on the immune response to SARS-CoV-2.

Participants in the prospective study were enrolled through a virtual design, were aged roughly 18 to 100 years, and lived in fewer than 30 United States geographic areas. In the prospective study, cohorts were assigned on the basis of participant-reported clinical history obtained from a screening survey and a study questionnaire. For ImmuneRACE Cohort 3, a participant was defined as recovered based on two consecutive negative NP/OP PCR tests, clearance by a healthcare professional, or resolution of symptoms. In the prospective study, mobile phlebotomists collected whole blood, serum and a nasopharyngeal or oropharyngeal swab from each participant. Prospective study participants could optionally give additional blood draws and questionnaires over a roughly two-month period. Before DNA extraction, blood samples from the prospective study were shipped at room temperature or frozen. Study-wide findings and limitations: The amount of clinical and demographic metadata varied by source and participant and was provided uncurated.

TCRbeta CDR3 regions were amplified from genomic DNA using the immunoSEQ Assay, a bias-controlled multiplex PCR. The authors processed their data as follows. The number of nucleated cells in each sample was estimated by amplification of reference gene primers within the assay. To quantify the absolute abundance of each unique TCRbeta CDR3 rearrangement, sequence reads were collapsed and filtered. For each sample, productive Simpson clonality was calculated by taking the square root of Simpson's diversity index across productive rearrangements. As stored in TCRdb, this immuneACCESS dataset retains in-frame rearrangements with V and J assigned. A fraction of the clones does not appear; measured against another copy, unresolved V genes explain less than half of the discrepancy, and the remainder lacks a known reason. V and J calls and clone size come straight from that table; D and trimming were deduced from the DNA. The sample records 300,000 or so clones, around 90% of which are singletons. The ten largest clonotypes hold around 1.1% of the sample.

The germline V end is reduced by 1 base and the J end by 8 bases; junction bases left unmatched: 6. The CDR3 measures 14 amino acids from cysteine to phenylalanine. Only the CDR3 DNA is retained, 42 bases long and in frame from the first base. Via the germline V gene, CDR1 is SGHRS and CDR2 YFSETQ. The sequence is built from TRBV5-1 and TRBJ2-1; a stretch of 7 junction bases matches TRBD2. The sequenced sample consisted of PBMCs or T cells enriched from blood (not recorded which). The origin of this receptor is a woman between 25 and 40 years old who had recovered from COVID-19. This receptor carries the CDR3 CASSLLTSIYEQFF. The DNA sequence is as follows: TGCGCCAGCAGCTTGTTGACTAGCATATATGAGCAGTTCTTC.